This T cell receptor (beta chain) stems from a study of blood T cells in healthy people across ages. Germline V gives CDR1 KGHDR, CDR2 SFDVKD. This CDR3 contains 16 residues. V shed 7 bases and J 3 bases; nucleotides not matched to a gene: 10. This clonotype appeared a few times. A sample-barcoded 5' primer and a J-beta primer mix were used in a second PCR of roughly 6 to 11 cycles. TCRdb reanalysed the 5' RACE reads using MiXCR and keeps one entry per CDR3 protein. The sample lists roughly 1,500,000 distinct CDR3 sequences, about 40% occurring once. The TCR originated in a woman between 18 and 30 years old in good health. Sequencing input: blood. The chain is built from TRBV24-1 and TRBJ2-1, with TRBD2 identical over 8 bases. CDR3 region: CATSPAGGDFYNEQFF. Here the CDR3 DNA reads TGTGCCACCAGCCCCGCCGGGGGGGACTTCTACAATGAGCAGTTCTTC.